This T cell receptor (beta chain) was found in a study of cytomegalovirus exposure and HLA in healthy donors. Study information: Earlier work reported roughly 120 million unique TCR beta sequences from 150 million to 200 million T cells. Overall study results and limits: Altogether, around 160 TCR beta chains were recorded as cytomegalovirus-associated. DRB1 showed the most TCR associations and HLA-C the fewest in a later analysis, as rates varied by HLA locus. Apart from CMV serostatus, no immune exposure information was available.

A multiplex PCR was run with 60 Vbeta primers and 13 Jbeta primers. The table came from immunoSEQ multiplex PCR; TCRdb's copy has only in-frame clones and leaves some out. The sample has around 130,000 clones; about four fifths are singletons. V lost 1 base and J lost 3; bases outside the gene matches: 5. The germline gives CDR1 MNHEY, CDR2 SVGAGI. The CDR3 spans 15 residues. As to this clone: Its antigen is unknown.

Material for sequencing was PBMCs. The rearrangement joins TRBV6-5 to TRBJ2-7, with 8 bases lining up with TRBD2. The TCR sequence derives from a man younger than 45 in good health and CMV-seronegative. The CDR3 loop reads CASSYLGAGDYEQYF. CDR3 nucleotides: TGTGCCAGCAGTTACTTAGGAGCGGGGGACTACGAGCAGTACTTC.